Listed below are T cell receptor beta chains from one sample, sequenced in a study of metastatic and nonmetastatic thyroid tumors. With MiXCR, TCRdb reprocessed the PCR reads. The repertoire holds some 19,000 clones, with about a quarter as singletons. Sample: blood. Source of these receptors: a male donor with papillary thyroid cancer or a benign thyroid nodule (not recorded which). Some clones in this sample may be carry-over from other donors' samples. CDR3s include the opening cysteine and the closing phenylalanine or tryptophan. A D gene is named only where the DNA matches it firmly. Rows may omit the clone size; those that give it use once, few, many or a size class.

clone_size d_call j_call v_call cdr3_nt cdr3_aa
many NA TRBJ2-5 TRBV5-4 TGTGCCAGCAGCCGCCACCAAGAGACCCAGTACTTC CASSRHQETQYF
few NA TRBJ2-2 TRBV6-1 TGTGCCAGCAATGCGGATGGGTTAGCGAGGGTCGGGGAGCTGTTTTTT CASNADGLARVGELFF
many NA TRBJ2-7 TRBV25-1 TGTGCCAGTTCGAGAGGGGCAGGGTCCTACGTGCAGTACTTC CASSRGAGSYVQYF
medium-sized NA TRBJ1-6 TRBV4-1 TGCGCCAGCAGCCAAGATGGGAAGACACCCCTCCACTTT CASSQDGKTPLHF
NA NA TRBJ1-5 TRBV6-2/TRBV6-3 TGTGCCAGCAGTTACGGGGCAGGGAAGTTTCAGCCCCAGCATTTT CASSYGAGKFQPQHF
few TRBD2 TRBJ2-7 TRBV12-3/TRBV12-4 TGTGCCAGTAGGAAACAGACTAGCGGGAACTCGGGGCAGTACTTC CASRKQTSGNSGQYF
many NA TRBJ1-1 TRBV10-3 TGTGCCATCAATAATGGGAAAATGAACACTGAAGCTTTCTTT CAINNGKMNTEAFF
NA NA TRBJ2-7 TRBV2 TGTGCCAGCAGCCCCAGAGCCTACGAGCAGTACTTC CASSPRAYEQYF
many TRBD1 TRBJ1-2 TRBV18 TGTGCCAGCTCACCTCAACAGGGGGAAAGCCATGGCTACACCTTC CASSPQQGESHGYTF
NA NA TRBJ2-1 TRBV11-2 TGTGCCAGCAGCTTAGGACGGGGCAGCTCCTACAATGAGCAGTTCTTC CASSLGRGSSYNEQFF
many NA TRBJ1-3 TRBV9 TGTGCCAGCAGCGTAGCGACATTTGGAAACACCATATATTTT CASSVATFGNTIYF
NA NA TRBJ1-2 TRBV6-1 TGTGCCAGCAGTTACGGGCTTAACTATGGCTACACCTTC CASSYGLNYGYTF
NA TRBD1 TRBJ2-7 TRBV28 TGTGCCAGCAGTTTTGGGACAGGGAAGTCCGAGCAGTACTTC CASSFGTGKSEQYF
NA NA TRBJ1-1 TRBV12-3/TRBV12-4 TGTGCCAGCAGTTTTGGGGGGGAGCATCCAGCTTTCTTT CASSFGGEHPAFF
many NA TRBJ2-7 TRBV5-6 TGTGCCAGCAGCTTAGGTGTTCGGGAATACGAGCAGTACTTC CASSLGVREYEQYF
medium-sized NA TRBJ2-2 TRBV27 TGTGCCAGCAGTTCGGGACACGGGTGGTCCGGGGAGCTGTTTTTT CASSSGHGWSGELFF
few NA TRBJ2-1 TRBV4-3 TGCGCCAGCAGCGGGGGTGGACGGAATGAGCAGTTCTTC CASSGGGRNEQFF
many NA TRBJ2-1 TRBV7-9 TGTGCCAGCAGCTTAGCTAGTTGGTCCTACAATGAGCAGTTCTTC CASSLASWSYNEQFF
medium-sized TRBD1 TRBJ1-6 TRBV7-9 TGTGCCAGCAGCGCCGGGACAGGAGGATCACCCCTCCACTTT CASSAGTGGSPLHF
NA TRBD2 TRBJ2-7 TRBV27 TGTGCCAGCACCCGGACTAGTGCCTCCTACGAGCAGTACTTC CASTRTSASYEQYF
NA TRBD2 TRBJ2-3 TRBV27 TGTGCCAGCCCCGCGGTATCCGAGACTAGCGAGAGCACAGATACGCAGTATTTT CASPAVSETSESTDTQYF
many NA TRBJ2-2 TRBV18 TGTGCCAGCTCACCCCGACAGAGGGAATGGGAGCTGTTTTTT CASSPRQREWELFF
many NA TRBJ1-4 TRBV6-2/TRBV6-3 TGTGCCAGCAGAGATAATTCAAATGAAAAACTGTTTTTT CASRDNSNEKLFF
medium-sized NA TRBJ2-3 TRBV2 TGTGCCAGCAGTGAAGCGCAGGGTCAAGATACGCAGTATTTT CASSEAQGQDTQYF
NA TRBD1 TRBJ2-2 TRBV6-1 TGTGCCAGCAGTACCCGACAGGGGGGCGGGGAGCTGTTTTTT CASSTRQGGGELFF
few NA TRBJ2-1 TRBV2 TGTGCCAGCAGAGCGACAGTACACAATGAGCAGTTCTTC CASRATVHNEQFF
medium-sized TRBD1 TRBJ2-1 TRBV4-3 TGCGCCAGCAGCCAAGCCGGGACAGGGGGCCATGAGCAGTTCTTC CASSQAGTGGHEQFF
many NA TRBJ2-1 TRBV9 TGTGCCAGCAGCGGGGGAGTCGCCGGCTACAATGAGCAGTTCTTC CASSGGVAGYNEQFF
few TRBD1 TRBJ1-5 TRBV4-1 TGCGCCAGCAGCCAGGTGACAGGGTCGAATCAGCCCCAGCATTTT CASSQVTGSNQPQHF
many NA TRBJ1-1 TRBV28 TGTGCCAGCAGTTTGAGATGGAAAGCTTTCTTT CASSLRWKAFF
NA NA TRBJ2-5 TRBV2 TGTGCCAGCAGTCCCTGGGACGGGCAGCCTGACCAAGAGACCCAGTACTTC CASSPWDGQPDQETQYF
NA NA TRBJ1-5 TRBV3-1 TGTGCCAGCAGCGGATCAGGAAGGAGCAATCAGCCCCAGCATTTT CASSGSGRSNQPQHF
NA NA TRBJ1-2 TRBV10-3 TGTGCCATCAGTGAGTCAGCAGGGGCAAGCGGCTACACCTTC CAISESAGASGYTF
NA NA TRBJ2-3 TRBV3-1 TGTGCCAGCAGCCTAGCGGGCACAGATACGCAGTATTTT CASSLAGTDTQYF
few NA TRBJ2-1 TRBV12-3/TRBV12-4 TGTGCCAGCAGTCAATATCCCGAGCAGTTCTTC CASSQYPEQFF
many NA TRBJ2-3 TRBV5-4 TGTGCCAGCAGCAAAAAAGAGGGTACAGATACGCAGTATTTT CASSKKEGTDTQYF
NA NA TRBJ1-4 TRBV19 TGTGCCAGTAGTATACGTGTCCTTCCGAGTGAAAAACTGTTTTTT CASSIRVLPSEKLFF